These T cell receptor beta chains were read from a single sample in a study of OX40 agonist ivuxolimab in advanced cancers. Libraries were prepared by immunoSEQ multiplex PCR; TCRdb keeps only in-frame clonotypes and omits some of them. Of about 54,000 clones in the sample, 80% are singletons; the top ten hold roughly 4.2%. This specimen was CD4+ or CD8+ T cells sorted from blood, taken in a trial of the OX40 agonist ivuxolimab. All receptors derive from an adult with an advanced solid tumor such as melanoma, head and neck, liver or kidney cancer. Each CDR3 is given with its conserved first and last residue. A D gene is named only where the DNA matches it firmly. The listing skips clone size in some rows; elsewhere it reads once, few, many or a size class.

NA | NA | TRBJ1-2 | TRBV4-3 | CASSQERGLYYGYTF | TGCGCCAGCAGCCAAGAACGGGGGTTATACTATGGCTACACCTTC
TRBD1 | once | TRBJ2-2 | TRBV27 | CASSLSRDRRFYTGELFF | TGTGCCAGCAGTTTATCAAGGGACAGGAGATTCTACACCGGGGAGCTGTTTTTT
NA | NA | TRBJ1-1 | TRBV6-5 | CASSRLNTEAFF | TGTGCCAGCAGTAGGCTGAACACTGAAGCTTTCTTT
NA | few | TRBJ1-2 | TRBV4-3 | CASSPTWGASYGYTF | TGCGCCAGCAGCCCCACCTGGGGGGCCTCCTATGGCTACACCTTC
NA | NA | TRBJ2-1 | TRBV11-3 | CASSLAQRNEQFF | TGTGCCAGCAGCTTAGCCCAGCGCAATGAGCAGTTCTTC
NA | NA | TRBJ1-3 | TRBV2 | CASSIQVFSGNTIYF | TGTGCCAGCAGCATCCAGGTATTCTCTGGAAACACCATATATTTT
TRBD1 | NA | TRBJ1-5 | TRBV18 | CASSLGTVSNQPQHF | TGTGCCAGCTCACTCGGGACAGTAAGCAATCAGCCCCAGCATTTT
TRBD1 | NA | TRBJ1-5 | TRBV6-5 | CASTADRGDNQPQHF | TGTGCCAGCACCGCTGACAGGGGTGACAATCAGCCCCAGCATTTT
NA | NA | TRBJ2-2 | TRBV5-1 | CASRVDVNTGELFF | TGCGCCAGCAGGGTGGACGTGAACACCGGGGAGCTGTTTTTT
NA | few | TRBJ2-3 | TRBV28 | CASSFPTGARTDTQYF | TGTGCCAGCAGTTTTCCAACAGGTGCCCGCACAGATACGCAGTATTTT
NA | NA | TRBJ1-1 | TRBV7-2 | CASSFPGAANTEAFF | TGTGCCAGCAGCTTTCCCGGGGCGGCGAACACTGAAGCTTTCTTT
NA | NA | TRBJ1-5 | TRBV27 | CASSIRPGNQPQHF | TGTGCCAGCAGTATACGACCGGGGAATCAGCCCCAGCATTTT
TRBD1 | NA | TRBJ1-4 | TRBV7-9 | CASSHNTGGRGEKLFF | TGTGCCAGCAGCCACAATACAGGGGGCAGGGGTGAAAAACTGTTTTTT
TRBD2 | NA | TRBJ2-5 | TRBV5-4 | CASSFPSGGQETQYF | TGTGCCAGCAGCTTCCCTAGCGGGGGCCAAGAGACCCAGTACTTC
NA | NA | TRBJ1-1 | TRBV7-2 | CASSLFGRGKNTEAFF | TGTGCCAGCAGCTTATTTGGTAGAGGGAAGAACACTGAAGCTTTCTTT
TRBD2 | NA | TRBJ2-7 | TRBV7-9 | CASSRLGGSSYEQYF | TGTGCCAGCAGCCGCCTCGGGGGGAGCTCCTACGAGCAGTACTTC
NA | NA | TRBJ2-3 | TRBV5-1 | CASSLGWVQGAGTQYF | TGCGCCAGCAGCTTAGGATGGGTTCAGGGTGCAGGTACGCAGTATTTT
NA | NA | TRBJ2-7 | TRBV6-1 | CASSRDRSPVGQYF | TGTGCCAGCAGTCGGGACCGATCTCCAGTAGGGCAGTACTTC
TRBD1 | NA | TRBJ2-7 | TRBV19 | CASSWDRGVQYF | TGTGCCAGTAGTTGGGACAGGGGCGTGCAGTACTTC
TRBD2 | NA | TRBJ2-3 | TRBV7-2 | CASSVGAGGFGDTQYF | TGTGCCAGCAGCGTGGGCGCGGGAGGGTTTGGGGATACGCAGTATTTT